The clone carrying this T cell receptor (beta chain) was found many times. Its cognate antigen is unknown. From about 400 ng of RNA, a library with molecular barcoded alpha/delta and beta/gamma adaptors was made. TCRdb redid the calling of the reads with MiXCR, one entry per CDR3 protein. The profile shows fewer than 100,000 distinct CDR3 sequences, around 12% of them singletons. Sampling of bone marrow took place during active disease in every patient. This sample was taken from a study of read filtering for tumor transcriptome and immune sequencing. Study as a whole: Revised staging placed 8 or 9 patients in R-ISS I, 15 to 20 in II, more than five in III.

The CDR3 has 15 residues. The J segment lost 7 bases and the V segment lost 0 bases, leaving 5 bases of the junction unmatched. Per germline, CDR1 SGHRS and CDR2 YFSETQ. Study-wide findings and caveats: Single-read clonotypes: roughly 81% of IR-seq clonotypes (roughly 3.5% of reads), 74.6% of RNA-seq clonotypes (nearly 45% of reads).

This rearrangement joins TRBV5-1 to TRBJ2-1, with TRBD1 identical over 9 bases. This TCR was sampled from a donor aged 40 or over with multiple myeloma. Source material: a population of CD138-negative cells sorted from bone marrow. The CDR3 DNA reads TGCGCCAGCAGCTTGGCCAGACAGGGGGGGAATGAGCAGTTCTTC. Protein: CASSLARQGGNEQFF.